These 5 T cell receptor beta chains originate from one sample sequenced in a study of regulatory dendritic cells for organ transplantation. The protocol was immunoSEQ multiplex PCR, while the TCRdb copy is restricted to in-frame clones and leaves out a portion. The sample includes tens of thousands of clones, roughly 79% of them seen just once. Sequenced material: memory CD4+ T cells from blood. Subset in this sample: CD45RO+ memory T cells. These receptors were obtained from a human donor in good health.

The chain links TRBV2 to TRBJ1-5; TRBD1 matches at 7 bases. The CDR3 length is 14 residues. Germline V gives CDR1 SNHLY, CDR2 FYNNEI. Trimming took 6 bases from V and 7 from J; bases not matched to a gene: 9. CDR3 DNA sequence: TGTGCCAGCAGAGGGGGCCTGGAGGGGCAGCCCCAGCATTTT. Its translation is CASRGGLEGQPQHF.

The V call is TRBV19, the J call TRBJ1-1; TRBD1 matches at 10 bases. V gave up 8 bases and J gave up 0 bases; unmatched junction bases: 6. Germline CDR1 reads LNHDA; CDR2 reads SQIVND (reference sequence). The CDR3 length is 15 residues. The CDR3 DNA reads as TGTGCCAGTGGGGACAGGGGAGCTATGAACACTGAAGCTTTCTTT. Translating it yields CASGDRGAMNTEAFF.

This chain joins TRBV25-1 and TRBJ2-2, with D possibly TRBD1 on 5 matching bases. Germline CDR1 reads MGHDK; CDR2 reads SYGVNS. With 7 bases removed from V and 7 bases from J, the gap between germline ends came to 22 bases. CDR3 length equals 16 residues. The CDR3 DNA reads TGTGCCAGCACTAGGGGTAGGTCTCGCGTGGACGGGGAGCTGTTTTTT. The encoded protein is CASTRGRSRVDGELFF.

This clone was seen only once. The chain is built from TRBV18 and TRBJ1-1, with 8 bases matching TRBD1. The J segment lost 4 bases and the V segment lost 5 bases, leaving 6 bases of the junction unmatched. The CDR3 spans 14 residues. The germline gives CDR1 KGHSH, CDR2 LQKENI. The CDR3 reads CASSADRDATEAFF. The CDR3 bases are TGTGCCAGCTCAGCGGACAGGGACGCCACTGAAGCTTTCTTT.

This clone has a handful of counts. The chain links TRBV4-2 to TRBJ1-5; D call uncertain. V was clipped by 0 bases and J by 5 bases, with 11 bases between them. CDR3 length: 15 amino acids. Germline V gives CDR1 LGHNA, CDR2 YNFKEQ. The DNA for the CDR3 is TGTGCCAGCAGCCAAGAAGGCGATGGGGATCAGCCCCAGCATTTT. Amino acid sequence: CASSQEGDGDQPQHF.